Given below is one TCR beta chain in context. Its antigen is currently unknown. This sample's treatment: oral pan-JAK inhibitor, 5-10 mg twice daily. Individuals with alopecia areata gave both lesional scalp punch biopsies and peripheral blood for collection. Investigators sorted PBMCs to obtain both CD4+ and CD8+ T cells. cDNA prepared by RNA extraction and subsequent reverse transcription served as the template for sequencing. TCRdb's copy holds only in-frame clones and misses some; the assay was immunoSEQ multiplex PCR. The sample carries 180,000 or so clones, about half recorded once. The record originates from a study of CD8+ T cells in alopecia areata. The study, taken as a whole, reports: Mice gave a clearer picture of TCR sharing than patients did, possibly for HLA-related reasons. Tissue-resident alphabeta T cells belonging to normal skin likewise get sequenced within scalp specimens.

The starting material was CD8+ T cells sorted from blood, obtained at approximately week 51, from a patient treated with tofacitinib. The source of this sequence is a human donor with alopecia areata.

The CDR3: CAWSVFSGTKQYF. The CDR3 nucleotides are TGTGCCTGGAGTGTATTTTCCGGAACGAAGCAGTATTTT. The chain joins TRBV30 to TRBJ2-3, with no clear D. Germline CDR1 reads GTSNPN; CDR2 reads SVGIG (reference sequence). V was pared by 0 bases and J by 11 bases, with 15 bases between. The CDR3 runs 13 residues. Full variable domain (remainder filled in from reference TRBV30 and TRBJ2-3): SQTIHQWPATLVQPVGSPLSLECTVEGTSNPNLYWYRQAAGRGLQLLFYSVGIGQISSEVPQNLSASRPQDRQFILSSKKLLLSDSGFYLCAWSVFSGTKQYFGPGTRLTVL.